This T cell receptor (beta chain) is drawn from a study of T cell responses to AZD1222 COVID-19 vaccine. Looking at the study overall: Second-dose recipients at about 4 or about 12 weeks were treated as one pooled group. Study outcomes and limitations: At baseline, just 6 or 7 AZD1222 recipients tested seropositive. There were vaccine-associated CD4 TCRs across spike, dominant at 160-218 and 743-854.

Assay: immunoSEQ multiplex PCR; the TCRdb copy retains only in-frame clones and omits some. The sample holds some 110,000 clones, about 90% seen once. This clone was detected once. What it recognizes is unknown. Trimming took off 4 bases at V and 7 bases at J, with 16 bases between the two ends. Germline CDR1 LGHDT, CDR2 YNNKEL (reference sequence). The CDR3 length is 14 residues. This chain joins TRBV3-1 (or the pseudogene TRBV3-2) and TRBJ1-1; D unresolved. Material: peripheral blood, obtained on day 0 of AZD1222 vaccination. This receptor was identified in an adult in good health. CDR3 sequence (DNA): TGTGCCAGCAGCCGAAGCGTCGACGGCAATGAAGCTTTCTTT. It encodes CASSRSVDGNEAFF.